A single sample is the source of the 13 T cell receptor beta chains below, sequenced in a study of blood T cells in healthy people across ages (dated by TCRdb to between 2014 and 2016). Library creation used 5' RACE. The sequencer was an Illumina HiSeq 2500. The second PCR ran for about 7 to 11 cycles and used a J-beta primer mix along with a sample-barcoded 5' primer. TCRdb cleaned the public reads at Q25 with fastp, built clones with MiXCR and kept in-frame beta chains. Each CDR3 protein appears once, grouped with its most common genes and DNA. The sample contains 270,000 or so distinct CDR3 sequences, roughly 26% of them found a single time. The biggest ten clones account for about 30% of the sample. Sequenced: blood. These receptors came from a woman between 70 and 85 years old in good health.

The chain has TRBV6-1 and TRBJ2-7; tentatively, D is TRBD2 (5 bases). CDR1 is MNHNS and CDR2 is SASEGT in the germline V gene. The CDR3 sequence is 13 residues long. Trimming cost V 7 bases and J 2 bases, with 12 bases left between them. The CDR3 sequence: CASILESPYEQYF. CDR3 bases: TGTGCCAGCATACTAGAAAGTCCCTACGAGCAGTACTTC.

In its sample, this clonotype was seen a few times. The chain couples TRBV18 to TRBJ2-1; D is undetermined. The CDR3 has 12 residues. The V gene lost 2 bases and the J gene lost 8 bases, with 7 bases spanning the gap. The germline gives CDR1 KGHSH, CDR2 LQKENI. CDR3 region: CASSPSLDEQFF. In DNA, the CDR3 is TGTGCCAGCTCACCAAGTCTCGATGAGCAGTTCTTC.

In this sample, this clonotype turned up many times. The chain joins TRBV6-2 or TRBV6-3 to TRBJ2-1; the D call may be TRBD1 or TRBD2 (5 bases each). The J call is uncertain, as TRBJ2-7 better fits the DNA end. This CDR3 spans 13 amino acids. CDR1 MNHEY and CDR2 SVGEGT come from the germline V gene. The CDR3 here is CASNGAGSHEQYF. Written as DNA, the CDR3 is TGTGCCAGCAATGGGGCAGGGAGCCACGAGCAGTACTTC.

This clonotype was seen a few times. V usage is TRBV5-1 and J usage is TRBJ2-5, with 7 bases identical to TRBD1. The CDR3 consists of 13 residues. Germline CDR1 is SGHRS and CDR2 is YFSETQ. The J segment lost 1 base and the V segment lost 4 bases, leaving 1 base of the junction unmatched. The CDR3, as DNA: TGCGCCAGCAGCCGACAGGGCCAAGAGACCCAGTACTTC. Residues: CASSRQGQETQYF. The full variable domain, its missing parts supplied by reference TRBV5-1 and TRBJ2-5, is KAGVTQTPRYLIKTRGQQVTLSCSPISGHRSVSWYQQTPGQGLQFLFEYFSETQRNKGNFPGRFSGRQFSNSRSEMNVSTLELGDSALYLCASSRQGQETQYFGPGTRLLVL.

Of note for this clonotype: A read error is likely, as this CDR3 ends without the conserved phenylalanine or tryptophan. The gene calls are TRBV28 and TRBJ2-4; 10 nucleotides match TRBD1. The CDR3 length is 18 residues. V lost 6 bases to trimming and J lost 3 bases; unmatched junction nucleotides: 14. In germline, CDR1 is MDHEN, CDR2 SYDVKM. The CDR3 protein is CASSTPGQGRGSKNIQYL. The DNA for the CDR3 is TGTGCCAGCAGCACTCCGGGACAGGGGAGGGGGAGCAAAAACATTCAGTACCTC.

This clonotype was detected only a few times. The junction departs from the called germline gene at one end, perhaps through a read error. The chain is built from TRBV7-7 and TRBJ2-1; D is possibly TRBD2 (5 bases). Germline lookup yields CDR1 SSHAT and CDR2 FNYEAQ (reference sequence). The CDR3 length is 15 residues. The CDR3 loop reads CASSITRTPYNEQFF. CDR3 sequence (DNA): TGTGCTAGCAGCATCACCAGGACTCCCTACAATGAGCAGTTCTTC.

This chain joins TRBV28 and TRBJ1-4; 8 bases align to TRBD1. The CDR3 is made up of 18 amino acids. Germline CDR1 and CDR2: MDHEN and SYDVKM. The J segment lost 0 bases and the V segment lost 4 bases, leaving 10 bases of the junction unmatched. The CDR3 loop reads CASSWTGKELATNEKLFF. The CDR3 coding sequence is TGTGCCAGCAGTTGGACAGGGAAGGAGCTGGCAACTAATGAAAAACTGTTTTTT. The full variable domain, its missing parts supplied by reference TRBV28 and TRBJ1-4, is DVKVTQSSRYLVKRTGEKVFLECVQDMDHENMFWYRQDPGLGLRLIYFSYDVKMKEKGDIPEGYSVSREKKERFSLILESASTNQTSMYLCASSWTGKELATNEKLFFGSGTQLSVL.

In nucleotides, the CDR3 is TGCGCCAGCAGCTTGGCTCGGGGGAGGAATGAGCAGTTCTTC. Its translation is CASSLARGRNEQFF. The rearrangement joins TRBV5-1 to TRBJ2-1; a weak D match, TRBD2 (6 bases). V was pared by 0 bases and J by 7 bases, with 11 bases between. CDR3 length: 14 amino acids. Per the germline V gene, CDR1 is SGHRS and CDR2 is YFSETQ.

The V call is TRBV11-2, the J call TRBJ2-2; 7 nucleotides line up with TRBD2. With 3 bases clipped from V and 2 bases from J, the junction kept 3 bases outside the gene matches. Germline V gives CDR1 SGHAT, CDR2 FQNNGV. This CDR3 spans 15 amino acids. The CDR3 reads CASSFGLVNTGELFF. Here the CDR3 DNA reads TGTGCCAGCAGCTTCGGACTAGTAAACACCGGGGAGCTGTTTTTT.

This clonotype was found a few times. The J gene is TRBJ1-3, the V gene TRBV7-4; D remains unclear. The length of the CDR3 is 15 residues. The V end was cut by 5 bases, the J end by 2 bases, with 13 bases between. CDR1 and CDR2 from the germline V gene are SGHVT and SQSDAQ. CDR3 sequence reads: CASSRIPAPGNTIYF. The CDR3 nucleotides read TGTGCCAGCAGCCGGATCCCGGCTCCTGGAAACACCATATATTTT.

This clonotype has at least ten counts. The V call is TRBV20-1, the J call TRBJ2-7, with D unclear. V shed 2 bases and J shed 3 bases, with 14 bases lying between them. CDR1 DFQATT and CDR2 SNEGSKA come from the germline V gene (reference sequence). The CDR3 has 14 residues. CDR3 bases: TGCAGTGCTAGAAAGGCACCGGTCTACTACGAGCAGTACTTC. Amino acid sequence: CSARKAPVYYEQYF.

This clonotype was observed a handful of times. This chain connects TRBV10-3 to TRBJ1-1; 7 bases map to TRBD1. Germline V gene lookup returns CDR1 ENHRY and CDR2 SYGVKD. V shed 3 bases, J shed 5 bases, and the junction held 6 bases outside the gene matches. The CDR3 length is 14 residues. Here the CDR3 DNA reads TGTGCCATCAGTGAAACAGGGGAGGAAACTGAAGCTTTCTTT. Translating gives CAISETGEETEAFF.

This clonotype was observed at least ten times. The chain carries TRBV20-1 and TRBJ2-5, with D perhaps TRBD1 or TRBD2 (5 bases each). The CDR3 covers 14 residues. Deletions cut 6 bases from V and 4 bases from J, with 18 bases between. CDR1 and CDR2 (germline): DFQATT, SNEGSKA (reference sequence). CDR3 bases: TGCAGTGCAAATACCTTGGGGGTAGGAGAGACCCAGTACTTC. Its protein product is CSANTLGVGETQYF.